A single T cell receptor (beta chain) is shown here with its context. The time point: pretreatment peripheral blood. The data were taken from a study of PD-L1 blockade in urothelial cancer. CDR1 and CDR2 (germline): MDHEN, SYDVKM. The CDR3 sequence is 13 residues long. V was clipped by 5 bases and J by 12 bases, with 19 bases between them. TCRdb's copy holds only in-frame clones and misses some; the assay was immunoSEQ multiplex PCR. The sample includes about 49,000 clones, approximately 85% of them seen just once. This chain links TRBV28 with TRBJ1-2; D unresolved. The TCR originated in a man between 65 and 80 years old with urothelial cancer. The input for sequencing was PBMCs, taken around atezolizumab (anti-PD-L1) treatment. CDR3 in amino acids: CASSPGYTMYNTF. CDR3 nucleotides: TGTGCCAGCAGTCCGGGGTACACTATGTATAACACCTTC.